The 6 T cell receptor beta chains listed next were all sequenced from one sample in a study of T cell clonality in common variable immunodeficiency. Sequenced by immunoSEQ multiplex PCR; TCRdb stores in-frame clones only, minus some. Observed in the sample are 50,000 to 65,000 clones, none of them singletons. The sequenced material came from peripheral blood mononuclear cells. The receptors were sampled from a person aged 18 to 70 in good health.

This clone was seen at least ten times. The CDR3 loop is CASSPSPGQGMANEKLFF. The sequenced CDR3 bases are TGTGCCAGCAGCCCCTCCCCGGGACAGGGGATGGCTAATGAAAAA. The chain employs TRBV28 and TRBJ1-4, with TRBD1 matching over 10 bases. Read data end 3 residues before the CDR3 end; the end is taken from the germline J gene. The V gene's germline CDR1 is MDHEN and CDR2 SYDVKM. The J segment lost 3 bases and the V segment lost 6 bases, leaving 13 bases of the junction unmatched. The CDR3 is made up of 18 amino acids.

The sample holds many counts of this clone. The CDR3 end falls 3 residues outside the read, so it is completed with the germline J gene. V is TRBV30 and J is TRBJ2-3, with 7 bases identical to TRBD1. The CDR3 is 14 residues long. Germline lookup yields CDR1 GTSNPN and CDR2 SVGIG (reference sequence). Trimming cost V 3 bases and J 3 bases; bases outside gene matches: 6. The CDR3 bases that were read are TGTGCCTGGAGGACAGGGTTTGCGACAGATACG. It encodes CAWRTGFATDT. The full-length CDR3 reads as CAWRTGFATDTQYF.

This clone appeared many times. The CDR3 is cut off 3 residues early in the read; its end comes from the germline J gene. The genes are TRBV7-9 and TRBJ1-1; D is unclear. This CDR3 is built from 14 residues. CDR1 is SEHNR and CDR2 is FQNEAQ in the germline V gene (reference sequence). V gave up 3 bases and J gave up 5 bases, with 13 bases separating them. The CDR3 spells CASSFEAGGTEAFF. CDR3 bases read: TGTGCCAGCAGCTTCGAGGCAGGAGGGACTGAA.

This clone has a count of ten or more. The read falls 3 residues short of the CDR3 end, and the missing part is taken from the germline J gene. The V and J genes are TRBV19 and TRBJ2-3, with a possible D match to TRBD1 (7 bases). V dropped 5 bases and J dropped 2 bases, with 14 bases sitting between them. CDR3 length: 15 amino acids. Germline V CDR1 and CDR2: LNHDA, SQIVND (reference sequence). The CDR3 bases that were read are TGTGCCAGTAGTCCCCAGGGGGGATCCACAGATACG. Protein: CASSPQGGSTDT. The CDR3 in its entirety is CASSPQGGSTDTQYF. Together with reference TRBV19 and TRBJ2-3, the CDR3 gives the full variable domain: DGGITQSPKYLFRKEGQNVTLSCEQNLNHDAMYWYRQDPGQGLRLIYYSQIVNDFQKGDIAEGYSVSREKKESFPLTVTSAQKNPTAFYLCASSPQGGSTDTQYFGPGTRLTVL.

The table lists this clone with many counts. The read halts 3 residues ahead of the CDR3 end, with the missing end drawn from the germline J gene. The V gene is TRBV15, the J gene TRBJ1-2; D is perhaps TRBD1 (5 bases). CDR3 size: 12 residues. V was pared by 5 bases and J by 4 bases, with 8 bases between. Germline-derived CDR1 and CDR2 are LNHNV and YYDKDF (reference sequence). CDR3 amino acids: CATSPGSYGYTF. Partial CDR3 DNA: TGTGCCACCAGCCCAGGGAGCTATGGC.

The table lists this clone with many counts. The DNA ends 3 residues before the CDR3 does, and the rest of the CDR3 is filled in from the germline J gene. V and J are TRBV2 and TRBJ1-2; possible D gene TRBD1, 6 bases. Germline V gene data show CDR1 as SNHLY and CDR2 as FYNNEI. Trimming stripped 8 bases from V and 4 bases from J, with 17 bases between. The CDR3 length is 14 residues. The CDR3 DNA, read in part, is TGTGCCAGCTCTGGAAGGGGGTTGACCTATGGC. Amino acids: CASSGRGLTYG. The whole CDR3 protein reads CASSGRGLTYGYTF. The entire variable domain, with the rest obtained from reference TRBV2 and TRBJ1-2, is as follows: EPEVTQTPSHQVTQMGQEVILRCVPISNHLYFYWYRQILGQKVEFLVSFYNNEISEKSEIFDDQFSVERPDGSNFTLKIRSTKLEDSAMYFCASSGRGLTYGYTFGSGTRLTVV.